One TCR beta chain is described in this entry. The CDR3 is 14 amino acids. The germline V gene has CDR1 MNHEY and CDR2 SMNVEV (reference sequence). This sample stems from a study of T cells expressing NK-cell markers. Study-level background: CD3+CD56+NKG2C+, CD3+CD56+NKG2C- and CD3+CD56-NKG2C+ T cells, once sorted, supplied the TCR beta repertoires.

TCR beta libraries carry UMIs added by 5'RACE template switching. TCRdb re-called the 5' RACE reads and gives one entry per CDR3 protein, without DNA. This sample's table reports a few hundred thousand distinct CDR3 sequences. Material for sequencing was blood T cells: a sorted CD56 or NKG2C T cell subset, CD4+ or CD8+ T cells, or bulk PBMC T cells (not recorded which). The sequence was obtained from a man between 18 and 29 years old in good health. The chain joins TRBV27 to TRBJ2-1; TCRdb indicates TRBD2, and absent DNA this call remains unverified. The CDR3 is CASSYEGLGGEQFF.